The 32 T cell receptor beta chains given below trace back to one sample, sequenced in a study of blood T cell repertoires in COVID-19. Using immunoSEQ multiplex PCR, the repertoire was profiled, and TCRdb retains in-frame clones only, with some absent. Here the sample spans 200,000 to 250,000 clones, more than 85% being singletons. The sequencing sample was made of peripheral blood. These receptors all come from a man in his 60s with COVID-19, enrolled during active disease.

The chain uses TRBV6-5 and TRBJ1-2, with 7 nucleotides matching TRBD1. Losses at the gene ends were 5 bases for V and 2 bases for J; bases not matched to a gene: 5. CDR1 MNHEY and CDR2 SVGAGI come from the germline V gene. The CDR3 consists of 14 residues. CDR3 bases: TGTGCCAGCAGTACGAGGGGGCTGAACTATGGCTACACCTTC. Protein sequence: CASSTRGLNYGYTF.

This clone was counted once. CDR3 nucleotide sequence: TGTGCCAGCAGCCAAGATACAGGTAGAAACACCATATATTTT. Its translation: CASSQDTGRNTIYF. The chain couples TRBV3-1 (or the pseudogene TRBV3-2) to TRBJ1-3; D perhaps matches TRBD1 (5 bases). V was pared by 0 bases and J by 5 bases, with 8 bases between. The germline V gene has CDR1 LGHDT and CDR2 YNNKEL (reference sequence). This CDR3 region has 14 residues.

The chain couples TRBV7-9 to TRBJ2-7; weak D call: TRBD2 (5 bases). V was clipped by 4 bases and J by 7 bases, with 8 bases between them. The CDR3 totals 11 residues. Germline V gene data show CDR1 as SEHNR and CDR2 as FQNEAQ (reference sequence). The CDR3: CASSSGGEQYF. CDR3 bases: TGTGCCAGCAGCTCCGGCGGGGAGCAGTACTTC.

The chain links TRBV29-1 to TRBJ1-2, with TRBD1 matching 9 bases. V trimming: 4 bases; J trimming: 9 bases; junction bases outside the gene matches: 9. Germline CDR1 and CDR2: SQVTM and ANQGSEA. The CDR3 sequence is 13 residues long. CDR3 sequence (DNA): TGCAGCGTTGCTTCTGGGACAGGGAGTAGCTACACCTTC. This translates into CSVASGTGSSYTF.

The CDR3: CASSRGSQGTEAFF. The CDR3 bases are TGTGCCAGCAGCCGGGGCAGCCAGGGGACTGAAGCTTTCTTT. The rearrangement uses TRBV7-2 and TRBJ1-1; D is perhaps TRBD1 (6 bases). The germline V gene has CDR1 SGHTA and CDR2 FQGNSA. There are 14 residues in the CDR3. V lost 5 bases, J lost 5 bases, and 15 bases lay in between.

The chain links TRBV4-1 to TRBJ1-2, with D uncertain. In germline, CDR1 is MGHRA, CDR2 YSYEKL. Trimming took off 3 bases at V and 2 bases at J, with 10 bases between the two ends. This CDR3 has 14 residues. The CDR3 loop is CASSQAPVNYGYTF. The CDR3 bases are TGCGCCAGCAGCCAGGCCCCTGTAAACTATGGCTACACCTTC.

The chain is built from TRBV6-5 and TRBJ1-2; the match to TRBD1 covers 7 bases. Germline V gives CDR1 MNHEY, CDR2 SVGAGI. The J segment lost 2 bases and the V segment lost 8 bases, leaving 5 bases of the junction unmatched. The CDR3 extends over 13 amino acids. The CDR3 sequence: CASRQGMNYGYTF. CDR3 DNA: TGTGCCAGCCGACAGGGCATGAACTATGGCTACACCTTC.

The chain is built from TRBV4-1 and TRBJ2-7, with 8 bases aligning to TRBD2. Germline V gene lookup returns CDR1 MGHRA and CDR2 YSYEKL. The CDR3 spans 14 residues. V lost 4 bases, J lost 3 bases, and 5 bases stayed unmatched. The CDR3 here is CASSRGSGNYEQYF. As DNA, the CDR3 is TGCGCCAGCAGCCGCGGTAGCGGGAACTACGAGCAGTACTTC.

The chain employs TRBV6-4 and TRBJ2-5; 7 nucleotides line up with TRBD1. The CDR3 is 15 amino acids. Per germline, CDR1 MRHNA and CDR2 SNTAGT. V lost 4 bases to trimming and J lost 4 bases; unmatched junction nucleotides: 9. The CDR3 sequence: CASSAEQGNRETQYF. CDR3 nucleotides: TGTGCCAGCAGTGCGGAACAGGGGAATCGAGAGACCCAGTACTTC.

The chain is built from TRBV30 and TRBJ1-6; possibly TRBD1 for D (6 bases). The CDR3 totals 12 residues. Deletions cut 5 bases from V and 7 bases from J, with 9 bases between. Germline V gene sequence: CDR1 GTSNPN, CDR2 SVGIG (reference sequence). Here the CDR3 reads CAWYQGNSPLHF. The CDR3 DNA reads TGTGCCTGGTACCAGGGGAATTCACCCCTCCACTTT.

V is TRBV5-4 and J is TRBJ2-2; TRBD2 might be the D (6 bases). V lost 4 bases and J lost 3, with 10 bases in between. Per the germline V gene, CDR1 is SGHNT and CDR2 is YYREEE (reference sequence). The CDR3 is 14 amino acids. As DNA, the CDR3 is TGTGCCAGCAGCCAAGGGACTTACACCGGGGAGCTGTTTTTT. Translated, it gives CASSQGTYTGELFF.

The CDR3 protein is CSVVTSGGNTQYF. The CDR3 DNA sequence: TGCAGCGTTGTAACTAGCGGGGGGAATACGCAGTATTTT. The chain is built from TRBV29-1 and TRBJ2-3; 12 nucleotides agree with TRBD2. V was clipped by 4 bases and J by 7 bases; unmatched bases: 3. Germline V gene sequence: CDR1 SQVTM, CDR2 ANQGSEA. The CDR3 sequence is 13 residues long.

This clone was recorded only once. CDR3 amino acids: CAISEEDNSPLHF. In nucleotides, the CDR3 is TGTGCCATCAGTGAAGAGGATAATTCACCCCTCCACTTT. This chain links TRBV10-3 with TRBJ1-6; no clear D. Germline V gene lookup returns CDR1 ENHRY and CDR2 SYGVKD. The CDR3 is 13 amino acids. Trimming shortened V by 3 bases and J by 5 bases, and 5 bases separated the two germline ends.

This chain uses TRBV5-4 with TRBJ1-1; possible D gene TRBD1, 5 bases. V was cut by 4 bases and J by 1 base, with 8 bases left in between. Germline CDR1 and CDR2: SGHNT and YYREEE (reference sequence). There are 13 residues in the CDR3. This CDR3 is CASSPDTNTEAFF. In DNA, the CDR3 is TGTGCCAGCAGCCCGGACACGAACACTGAAGCTTTCTTT.

The chain carries TRBV28 and TRBJ2-7; 7 bases are shared with TRBD1. In germline, CDR1 is MDHEN, CDR2 SYDVKM. The CDR3 has 13 amino acids. V dropped 5 bases and J dropped 5; count of bases not matched to a gene: 6. The DNA of the CDR3 is TGTGCCAGCAGTGTAGTGACAGGGCACGAGCAGTACTTC. This codes for CASSVVTGHEQYF.

The gene calls are TRBV3-1 (or the pseudogene TRBV3-2) and TRBJ2-3, with a possible D match to TRBD2 (6 bases). V lost 4 bases, J lost 2 bases, and 13 bases lay in between. The germline gives CDR1 LGHDT, CDR2 YNNKEL (reference sequence). This CDR3 spans 15 amino acids. The CDR3 protein is CASSPWDLVTDTQYF. The CDR3 DNA reads TGTGCCAGCAGCCCGTGGGACTTAGTCACAGATACGCAGTATTTT.

The rearrangement links TRBV6-1 to TRBJ1-1; 11 nucleotides match TRBD1. The V segment lost 2 bases and the J segment 3 bases; nucleotides outside the gene matches: 5. The CDR3 loop spans 16 amino acids. The V gene's germline CDR1 is MNHNS and CDR2 SASEGT. The CDR3 here is CASSELRTGGHTEAFF. DNA for the CDR3: TGTGCCAGCAGTGAACTCCGGACAGGGGGCCACACTGAAGCTTTCTTT.

This clone was seen a single time. This chain joins TRBV19 and TRBJ1-4, with TRBD1 matching 7 bases. Trimming took 5 bases from V and 5 from J; bases not matched to a gene: 8. CDR1 is LNHDA and CDR2 is SQIVND in the germline V gene (reference sequence). The CDR3 has 15 residues. The CDR3 region is CASSHPRGANEKLFF. The CDR3 DNA reads as TGTGCCAGTAGTCATCCCAGGGGGGCGAATGAAAAACTGTTTTTT.

V and J are TRBV19 and TRBJ1-2, with D hard to call. Trimming pared 5 bases from V and 2 bases from J, leaving 12 bases between. Germline CDR1 and CDR2: LNHDA and SQIVND (reference sequence). The CDR3 covers 14 residues. The CDR3, as DNA: TGTGCCAGTAGTCCGGGAGCGGCAAACTATGGCTACACCTTC. This codes for CASSPGAANYGYTF.

V and J are TRBV6-5 and TRBJ1-5; 7 bases agree with TRBD1. CDR1 MNHEY and CDR2 SVGAGI come from the germline V gene. With V trimmed by 7 bases and J by 0 bases, 6 bases remained unmatched. The CDR3 sequence is 15 residues long. The CDR3 loop reads CASKMTGISNQPQHF. As DNA, the CDR3 is TGTGCCAGCAAAATGACAGGGATTAGCAATCAGCCCCAGCATTTT.

The chain joins TRBV4-3 to TRBJ2-3; no reliable D call. Between the trimmed V and J ends, which lost 1 base and 1 base, there was a span of 12 bases. Germline loops: CDR1 LGHNA, CDR2 YSLEER. The CDR3 runs 16 residues. The CDR3 loop reads CASSQVLAAGTDTQYF. CDR3 bases: TGCGCCAGCAGCCAAGTTCTGGCCGCCGGCACAGATACGCAGTATTTT.

The chain has TRBV3-1 (or the pseudogene TRBV3-2) and TRBJ1-3, with 7 bases that match TRBD1. Trimming took 3 bases from V and 6 from J; bases not matched to a gene: 8. Germline CDR1 LGHDT, CDR2 YNNKEL (reference sequence). The CDR3 runs 15 residues. DNA for the CDR3: TGTGCCAGCAGCCAGAAGGGGGCCGTAGCAAACACCATATATTTT. It codes for CASSQKGAVANTIYF.

The chain employs TRBV10-2 and TRBJ1-4, with 9 bases lining up with TRBD1. J gave up 8 bases and V 2 bases, and 6 bases lay outside the gene matches. CDR1 is WSHSY, CDR2 SAAADI, per germline. The CDR3 is 15 residues long. The CDR3 is CASSETGQGWEKLFF. CDR3 DNA: TGCGCCAGCAGTGAGACGGGACAGGGTTGGGAAAAACTGTTTTTT.

In DNA, the CDR3 is TGTGCCAGCAGCTTAGAGGGGGCGAGCACAGATACGCAGTATTTT. It is translated as CASSLEGASTDTQYF. The chain carries TRBV11-2 and TRBJ2-3; maybe TRBD1 (6 bases). CDR1 and CDR2 from the germline V gene are SGHAT and FQNNGV. This CDR3 is 15 amino acids long. V shed 0 bases and J shed 0 bases, with 7 bases lying between them.

The rearrangement links TRBV29-1 to TRBJ2-1, with 14 nucleotides matching TRBD2. The CDR3 loop spans 17 amino acids. The trim removed 7 bases at V and 0 bases at J, leaving 8 bases unmatched. The germline CDR1 and CDR2 sequences are SQVTM and ANQGSEA. CDR3 in DNA: TGCAGCGCGACTAGCGGGGGGGCCGGGAGCTCCTACAATGAGCAGTTCTTC. Translation gives CSATSGGAGSSYNEQFF.

The chain has TRBV27 and TRBJ2-2, with no clear D. Trimming removed 0 bases from V and 0 bases from J, with 14 bases in between. The CDR3 is 18 amino acids. Germline V gives CDR1 MNHEY, CDR2 SMNVEV (reference sequence). As DNA, the CDR3 is TGTGCCAGCAGTTTATCCCACTACCGCCCGCCGAACACCGGGGAGCTGTTTTTT. Translated, it gives CASSLSHYRPPNTGELFF.

A single count supports this clone. The rearrangement links TRBV28 to TRBJ2-3; possibly TRBD2 for D (6 bases). The CDR3 is 16 amino acids. V was cut by 2 bases and J by 6 bases, with 18 bases left in between. The germline V gene encodes CDR1 MDHEN and CDR2 SYDVKM. CDR3 sequence reads: CASSLILALRRDTQYF. The CDR3 bases are TGTGCCAGCAGTTTAATCCTAGCGCTCAGGAGGGATACGCAGTATTTT.

The chain joins TRBV28 to TRBJ2-1; 8 bases agree with TRBD2. J gave up 7 bases and V 4 bases, and 12 bases lay outside the gene matches. Looked up from germline, CDR1 is MDHEN and CDR2 is SYDVKM. The CDR3 has 16 amino acids. The CDR3 reads CASSSRGAGVDNEQFF. CDR3 nucleotide sequence: TGTGCCAGCAGTTCCCGTGGAGCGGGAGTCGATAATGAGCAGTTCTTC.

The chain links TRBV18 to TRBJ1-2; D gene unclear. This CDR3 region has 13 residues. Per germline, CDR1 KGHSH and CDR2 LQKENI. Trimming removed 0 bases from V and 8 bases from J, with 10 bases in between. The DNA of the CDR3 is TGTGCCAGCTCACCACCTCTTACGGTCGGCTACACCTTC. Translation gives CASSPPLTVGYTF.

This clone has just one count. The rearrangement uses TRBV28 and TRBJ2-7; 11 bases map to TRBD1. The CDR3 is made up of 16 amino acids. Germline CDR1 reads MDHEN; CDR2 reads SYDVKM. The V segment lost 5 bases and the J segment 4 bases; nucleotides outside the gene matches: 10. The CDR3 is CASSPGQGVSLYEQYF. The CDR3, as DNA: TGTGCCAGCAGTCCGGGACAGGGGGTTTCGCTTTACGAGCAGTACTTC.

The chain employs TRBV15 and TRBJ2-1; maybe TRBD2 (6 bases). The germline gives CDR1 LNHNV, CDR2 YYDKDF (reference sequence). This CDR3 region has 16 residues. Deletions cut 1 base from V and 0 bases from J, with 10 bases between. This CDR3 is CATSRGLEGSYNEQFF. The CDR3 DNA is TGTGCCACCAGCAGAGGACTGGAGGGCTCCTACAATGAGCAGTTCTTC.

This clone was seen once. J is TRBJ1-6 and V is TRBV27; D may be TRBD1 (6 bases). This CDR3 has 16 residues. The germline V gene encodes CDR1 MNHEY and CDR2 SMNVEV (reference sequence). Trimming took 5 bases from V and 0 from J, leaving 11 bases between them. CDR3 region: CASSIQGNSYNSPLHF. As DNA, the CDR3 is TGTGCCAGCAGTATCCAGGGGAACTCCTATAATTCACCCCTCCACTTT.